The clone carrying this T cell receptor beta chain was observed a few times. The target antigen is unknown. The entry originates in a study of cytomegalovirus exposure and HLA in healthy donors. Study outcomes and limitations: A previous analysis found most TCR beta V segments productive roughly 87% or roughly 30% of the time. In a later analysis, about 17,000 TCR beta sequences were associated with HLA alleles at 0.05 false discovery rate.

The PCR contained 60 Vbeta and 13 Jbeta primers. The method was immunoSEQ multiplex PCR; TCRdb's version includes in-frame clones alone and lacks a portion of them. Of under 100,000 clones listed, about three quarters were seen once; the top ten hold 7.5% to 9.5%. Donors showed nominal health when sampled, although they likely had unrecorded immune exposures. The CDR3 runs 13 residues. Germline loops: CDR1 KGHSH, CDR2 LQKENI. V shed 2 bases and J shed 11 bases, with 10 bases lying between them. This chain connects TRBV18 to TRBJ1-6; D is unclear. Input material: PBMCs. The TCR was taken from a human donor in good health. The CDR3 nucleotides are TGTGCCAGCTCACCAGTGACTGATGCACCCCTCCACTTT. This gives the protein CASSPVTDAPLHF.